This T cell receptor (beta chain) is from a study of cytomegalovirus exposure and HLA in healthy donors. CDR3 length equals 14 residues. Germline V lookup: CDR1 LNHDA, CDR2 SQIVND (reference sequence). V dropped 4 bases and J dropped 1 base, with 11 bases sitting between them. With regard to this clone: The antigen remains undetermined.

The PCR was carried out with 60 Vbeta primers and 13 Jbeta primers. The data were produced by immunoSEQ multiplex PCR, yet TCRdb's version contains in-frame clones alone and is incomplete. This table has about 130,000 clones, more than 80% appearing once. Study-wide points: TCR beta sequences reportedly predicted most subjects' HLA-A and HLA-B alleles accurately.

Sequences were obtained from PBMCs. This TCR came from a man aged 35 to 55 in good health and CMV-seronegative. V and J are TRBV19 and TRBJ2-7; D might be TRBD1 (6 bases). CDR3 loop: CASSRNQGSYEQYF. CDR3 nucleotide sequence: TGTGCCAGTAGTAGAAATCAGGGGTCCTACGAGCAGTACTTC.